This TCR beta chain was identified in a study of control samples from healthy donors and cancer patients. Assay used: immunoSEQ multiplex PCR; TCRdb lists only in-frame clones, some missing. The sample includes around 80,000 clones, about 88% of them seen just once. The CDR3 is 11 amino acids. Germline V gene lookup returns CDR1 SGHTS and CDR2 YDEGEE. V was pared by 4 bases and J by 4 bases, with 3 bases between. The rearrangement uses TRBV5-8 and TRBJ2-1, with no clear D. Sequenced: blood. The TCR comes from a woman aged 45 to 65 in good health. CDR3 DNA: TGTGCCAGCAGCCCTTACAATGAGCAGTTCTTC. This encodes CASSPYNEQFF.